This record looks at one T cell receptor (beta chain) sequence and its context. The data stem from a study of blood T cell repertoires in COVID-19. Study-level information: Italy, Spain and the United States were the sources of the convalescent and acute COVID-19 samples. PBMCs, B-cell-depleted T cells, or T cells were the source of the cDNA or gDNA that made up the material.

The CDR3 has 15 residues. Germline CDR1 is LNHDA and CDR2 is SQIVND (reference sequence). The J segment lost 0 bases and the V segment lost 5 bases, leaving 2 bases of the junction unmatched. Authors' methods: Reference gene primer amplification gave estimated nucleated cell counts. Profiling relied on immunoSEQ multiplex PCR, and the TCRdb table lists in-frame clones only, not all of them. V and J calls plus clone size are reproduced from that table; the DNA served to infer D and trimming. The profile shows about 180,000 clones, around 85% of them singletons. Sequenced material: peripheral blood. The V call is TRBV19, the J call TRBJ1-1, with TRBD1 identical over 11 bases. The sequence was obtained from a woman of 80 years or more with acute or convalescent COVID-19. The CDR3 DNA reads as TGTGCCAGTAGTGCGGGACAGGGGGTGAACACTGAAGCTTTCTTT. Residues: CASSAGQGVNTEAFF.